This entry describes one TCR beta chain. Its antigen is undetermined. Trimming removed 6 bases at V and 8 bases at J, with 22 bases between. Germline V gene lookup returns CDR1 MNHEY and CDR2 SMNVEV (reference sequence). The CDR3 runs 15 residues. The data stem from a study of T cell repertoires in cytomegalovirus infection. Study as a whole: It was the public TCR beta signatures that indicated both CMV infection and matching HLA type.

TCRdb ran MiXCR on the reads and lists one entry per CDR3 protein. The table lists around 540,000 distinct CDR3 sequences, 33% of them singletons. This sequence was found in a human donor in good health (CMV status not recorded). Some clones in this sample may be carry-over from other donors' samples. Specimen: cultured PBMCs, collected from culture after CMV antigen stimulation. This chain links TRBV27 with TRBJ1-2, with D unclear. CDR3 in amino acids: CASRTTHIRAFGYTF. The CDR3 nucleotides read TGTGCCAGCAGAACCACTCACATTCGGGCATTCGGCTACACCTTC.